These T cell receptor beta chains were read from a single sample in a study of HIV-infected patients and healthy controls. TCRdb reprocessed the 5' RACE reads with MiXCR, giving one entry per CDR3 protein. The repertoire holds around 62,000 distinct CDR3 sequences, with about a fifth as singletons. Sequencing was performed on CD4+ T cells from blood. These receptors were obtained from a human donor in good health. CDR3s leave out the opening cysteine and the closing phenylalanine or tryptophan. The order of the fields is V gene, J gene, D gene, CDR3 protein. The D gene is left open where the match is weak.

TRBV18,TRBJ2-1,TRBD2,ASSPGTTSSYNEQF
TRBV11-2,TRBJ1-4,.,ASSPREGREKLF
TRBV7-2,TRBJ2-3,TRBD2,ASSSPSGRRGTDTQY
TRBV4-3,TRBJ1-6,TRBD1,ASSAGQGTDSPLH
TRBV20-1,TRBJ2-5,.,SARDLGLQETQY
TRBV11-2,TRBJ2-3,.,ASSSGPSTDTQY
TRBV29-1,TRBJ2-7,TRBD1,SVSGTGPPYEQY
TRBV18,TRBJ2-1,TRBD1,ASSPNTNRGIGNEQF
TRBV6-5,TRBJ1-5,.,ASRPGTDYSNQPQH
TRBV6-5,TRBJ1-5,.,ASSYSSGASNQPQH
TRBV19,TRBJ2-3,.,ASSILPSSSGATDTQY